The 22 T cell receptor beta chains in this list originate from one sample, sequenced in a study of blood T cell repertoires in COVID-19 (dated by TCRdb to the early 2020s). The library was obtained by the immunoSEQ multiplex PCR assay. As stored in TCRdb, this immuneACCESS dataset retains in-frame rearrangements with V and J assigned. A fraction of the clones does not appear; measured against another copy, unresolved V genes explain less than half of the discrepancy, and the remainder lacks a known reason. The sample profile shows 250,000 to 350,000 clones; around nine tenths of them were found once. Around 0.84% of the sample rests with the top ten. Sequencing was carried out using peripheral blood. The receptors here all came from a young man with acute or convalescent COVID-19.

The sample holds a few counts of this clone. The DNA of the CDR3 is TGTGCTAGTGGTTTGGCACCCTTGGCGGGACTAGCGGGGGGGCCGTCTTACGAGCAGTACTTC. The encoded protein is CASGLAPLAGLAGGPSYEQYF. The chain employs TRBV12-5 and TRBJ2-7, with 16 bases aligning to TRBD2. CDR3 length: 21 residues. V lost 1 base, J lost 4 bases, and 16 bases stayed unmatched. The germline CDR1 and CDR2 sequences are LGHNT and FRNRAP.

The chain has TRBV28 and TRBJ1-5; D perhaps matches TRBD1 (5 bases). The CDR3 length is 14 residues. Germline V lookup: CDR1 MDHEN, CDR2 SYDVKM. V gave up 3 bases and J gave up 7 bases, with 13 bases separating them. CDR3 nucleotide sequence: TGTGCCAGCAGTTTTCAGGGCCCTAGACAGCCCCAGCATTTT. This translates into CASSFQGPRQPQHF.

The chain links TRBV30 to TRBJ1-1; D is unresolved. CDR3 length: 11 amino acids. The V gene lost 3 bases and the J gene lost 7 bases, with 9 bases spanning the gap. CDR1 and CDR2 from the germline V gene are GTSNPN and SVGIG (reference sequence). The CDR3, as DNA: TGTGCCTGGAGGAGAGAGGGTGAAGCTTTCTTT. Translated, it gives CAWRREGEAFF.

The V gene is TRBV18, the J gene TRBJ2-5, with 7 bases matching TRBD1. This CDR3 has 13 amino acids. The germline V gene encodes CDR1 KGHSH and CDR2 LQKENI. Trimming took 4 bases from V and 4 from J; bases not matched to a gene: 3. The CDR3 DNA reads as TGTGCCAGCTCACAGGGGGCCGGAGAGACCCAGTACTTC. Protein sequence: CASSQGAGETQYF.

This chain uses TRBV2 with TRBJ1-5; possible D gene TRBD1, 5 bases. V was clipped by 4 bases and J by 6 bases, with 10 bases between them. This CDR3 contains 13 residues. The germline CDR1 and CDR2 sequences are SNHLY and FYNNEI. As DNA, the CDR3 is TGTGCCAGCAGTGGGACAATAGGTCAGCCCCAGCATTTT. This sequence encodes CASSGTIGQPQHF. The full variable domain, completed using reference TRBV2 and TRBJ1-5, is EPEVTQTPSHQVTQMGQEVILRCVPISNHLYFYWYRQILGQKVEFLVSFYNNEISEKSEIFDDQFSVERPDGSNFTLKIRSTKLEDSAMYFCASSGTIGQPQHFGDGTRLSIL.

This clone was seen only once. The chain combines TRBV28 with TRBJ1-4, with 11 positions matching TRBD1. The CDR3 runs 17 residues. Germline lookup yields CDR1 MDHEN and CDR2 SYDVKM. The V gene end was trimmed by 0 bases and the J gene end by 7 bases; junction bases not matched to a gene: 7. The CDR3 region is CASSLWLGTGGGEKLFF. The CDR3 DNA reads as TGTGCCAGCAGTTTATGGCTTGGGACAGGGGGGGGTGAAAAACTGTTTTTT.

The chain joins TRBV9 to TRBJ2-3, with 9 positions matching TRBD2. The CDR3 length is 15 residues. Germline V gene data show CDR1 as SGDLS and CDR2 as YYNGEE. The trim removed 6 bases at V and 2 bases at J, leaving 7 bases unmatched. CDR3 in amino acids: CASNTGLALTDTQYF. Here the CDR3 DNA reads TGTGCCAGCAACACCGGACTAGCGCTCACAGATACGCAGTATTTT.

This rearrangement joins TRBV5-4 to TRBJ2-7; 7 positions agree with TRBD1. Germline V gives CDR1 SGHNT, CDR2 YYREEE (reference sequence). J was trimmed by 3 bases and V by 4 bases; bases with no gene match: 7. The CDR3 extends over 14 amino acids. The CDR3 sequence: CASSPRTGIYEQYF. In DNA form, the CDR3 reads TGTGCCAGCAGCCCCCGGACAGGTATCTACGAGCAGTACTTC.

The V call is TRBV29-1, the J call TRBJ2-7, with 12 nucleotides matching TRBD2. This CDR3 has 15 residues. From germline, CDR1 is SQVTM and CDR2 ANQGSEA. The V gene end was trimmed by 6 bases and the J gene end by 1 base; junction bases not matched to a gene: 7. Written as DNA, the CDR3 is TGCAGCGTCCGACTAGCGGGGGCATTTTCCTACGAGCAGTACTTC. It encodes CSVRLAGAFSYEQYF.

The chain recombines TRBV5-4 with TRBJ2-2; D not certain. From germline, CDR1 is SGHNT and CDR2 YYREEE (reference sequence). The CDR3 is 13 residues long. V lost 4 bases, J lost 7 bases, and 11 bases lay in between. In nucleotides, the CDR3 is TGTGCCAGCAGCCGACCTCCAGGCGGGGAGCTGTTTTTT. Its translation: CASSRPPGGELFF. Variable domain in full (rest from reference TRBV5-4 and TRBJ2-2): ETGVTQSPTHLIKTRGQQVTLRCSSQSGHNTVSWYQQALGQGPQFIFQYYREEENGRGNFPPRFSGLQFPNYSSELNVNALELDDSALYLCASSRPPGGELFFGEGSRLTVL.

The V gene is TRBV6-5, the J gene TRBJ2-3, with D possibly being TRBD2 (6 bases). The germline V gene has CDR1 MNHEY and CDR2 SVGAGI. V was shortened by 8 bases and J by 1 base, with 16 bases between the two germline ends. The CDR3 sequence is 15 residues long. Written as DNA, the CDR3 is TGTGCCAGCTCATCTCAGGGAGGAGGCACAGATACGCAGTATTTT. Protein product: CASSSQGGGTDTQYF.

This chain connects TRBV15 to TRBJ1-4; possible D gene TRBD1, 6 bases. In germline, CDR1 is LNHNV, CDR2 YYDKDF (reference sequence). Trimming pared 2 bases from V and 6 bases from J, leaving 13 bases between. The length of the CDR3 is 15 residues. CDR3 residues: CATSRSFNRDEKLFF. The CDR3 bases are TGTGCCACCAGCAGAAGCTTTAACAGGGATGAAAAACTGTTTTTT.

Of note for this clone: This CDR3 is also generated by other DNA sequences in the sample. The chain links TRBV5-5 to TRBJ1-1; no definite D call. The ends were cut back, 1 base at V and 0 bases at J, with 7 bases in the middle. The CDR3 is 14 amino acids. Germline CDR1 SGHKS, CDR2 YYEKEE (reference sequence). CDR3 region: CASSLQRMNTEAFF. The CDR3 DNA reads as TGTGCCAGCAGCTTGCAGCGAATGAACACTGAAGCTTTCTTT.

The genes are TRBV5-6 and TRBJ1-5; possible D gene TRBD1, 5 bases. The CDR3 consists of 12 residues. Germline loops: CDR1 SGHDT, CDR2 YYEEEE. Trimming pared 4 bases from V and 6 bases from J, leaving 8 bases between. The CDR3 is CASSRGAQPQHF. CDR3 DNA: TGTGCCAGCAGCCGCGGGGCTCAGCCCCAGCATTTT.

This chain connects TRBV18 to TRBJ2-7, with D possibly being TRBD1 (5 bases). CDR3 length: 11 residues. The V end lost 3 bases, the J end lost 6 bases, and 6 bases lay between the germline ends. The germline V gene encodes CDR1 KGHSH and CDR2 LQKENI. CDR3 in amino acids: CASSPDIEQYF. CDR3 nucleotides: TGTGCCAGCTCACCGGACATCGAGCAGTACTTC.

The CDR3 bases are TGCAGCGCCGGACAGGGAACCGGAAACACCATATATTTT. It encodes CSAGQGTGNTIYF. J is TRBJ1-3 and V is TRBV29-1; 8 positions match TRBD1. CDR1 and CDR2 (germline): SQVTM, ANQGSEA. The CDR3 totals 13 residues. V was pared by 7 bases and J by 4 bases, with 6 bases of the junction left unmatched.

V gene TRBV7-3 combines with J gene TRBJ1-1; D not resolved. This CDR3 comprises 16 residues. Germline-derived CDR1 and CDR2 are SGHTA and FQGTGA. Trimming left V 0 bases short and J 1 base short, with 12 bases between. For the CDR3, the DNA is TGTGCCAGCAGCTTAACGTCGGCAGGAGGGAACACTGAAGCTTTCTTT. It specifies CASSLTSAGGNTEAFF. Full variable domain (missing parts from reference TRBV7-3 and TRBJ1-1): GAGVSQTPSNKVTEKGKYVELRCDPISGHTALYWYRQSLGQGPEFLIYFQGTGAADDSGLPNDRFFAVRPEGSVSTLKIQRTERGDSAVYLCASSLTSAGGNTEAFFGQGTRLTVV.

This sequence joins TRBV5-1 and TRBJ1-1, with TRBD1 as a possible D gene (6 bases). CDR1 SGHRS and CDR2 YFSETQ come from the germline V gene. Between the trimmed V and J ends, which lost 3 bases and 6 bases, there was a span of 9 bases. This CDR3 is 12 amino acids long. The CDR3 sequence is CASSSQGPEAFF. For the CDR3, the DNA is TGCGCCAGCAGCTCCCAGGGGCCTGAAGCTTTCTTT.

This sequence joins TRBV29-1 and TRBJ1-1; 8 nucleotides agree with TRBD1. V shed 1 base, J shed 1 base, and the junction held 26 bases outside the gene matches. The CDR3 extends over 22 amino acids. Germline assignment: CDR1 SQVTM and CDR2 ANQGSEA. CDR3 sequence (DNA): TGCAGCGTTGAAGGGAGTCGGCGGACAGGGCCGAGAGGGAGTAGCTGGAACACTGAAGCTTTCTTT. It specifies CSVEGSRRTGPRGSSWNTEAFF.

For this clone: An end of the junction does not agree with germline; a read error may underlie this. V and J are TRBV5-1 and TRBJ2-7, with D tentatively TRBD1 (5 bases). Germline loops: CDR1 SGHRS, CDR2 YFSETQ. The length of the CDR3 is 13 residues. CDR3 sequence: CASTLDNSYEQYF. DNA of the CDR3: TGCGCCAGCACCTTGGACAATTCCTACGAGCAGTACTTC.

The rearrangement links TRBV19 to TRBJ1-1, with TRBD1 matching over 7 bases. Losses at the gene ends were 5 bases for V and 1 base for J; bases not matched to a gene: 7. The CDR3 has 15 residues. Per germline, CDR1 LNHDA and CDR2 SQIVND (reference sequence). CDR3 bases: TGTGCCAGTAGTGCAACCGGGACAGCGAACACTGAAGCTTTCTTT. It is translated as CASSATGTANTEAFF.

This sequence joins TRBV6-6 and TRBJ2-5; tentative D call: TRBD1 (6 bases). The V end was cut by 5 bases, the J end by 3 bases, with 10 bases between. CDR1 is MNHNY and CDR2 is SVGAGI in the germline V gene (reference sequence). The CDR3 consists of 13 residues. The CDR3 DNA follows: TGTGCCAGCAGTCACACAGGGAAAGAGACCCAGTACTTC. Translated: CASSHTGKETQYF.